The 5 T cell receptor beta chains reported below all come from one sample, sequenced in a study of ipilimumab plus nivolumab after autologous stem cell transplantation. Assay used: immunoSEQ multiplex PCR; TCRdb lists only in-frame clones, some missing. The table records 40,000 to 45,000 clones, roughly 92% of them present only once. The source material was PBMCs, sampled in a trial of ipilimumab plus nivolumab as post-transplant consolidation. These receptor sequences come from a male donor with multiple myeloma.

The chain combines TRBV20-1 with TRBJ2-5; D is possibly TRBD1 (5 bases). The J call is in doubt because the DNA end fits TRBJ2-7 better. The CDR3 spans 11 residues. CDR1 is DFQATT, CDR2 SNEGSKA, per germline (reference sequence). The CDR3 region has the DNA TGCAGTGGTGGACACCGCTACGAGCAGTACTTC. Translating gives CSGGHRYEQYF.

This chain joins TRBV19 and TRBJ1-1; TRBD1 might be the D (6 bases). V dropped 4 bases and J dropped 3 bases, with 9 bases sitting between them. The CDR3 covers 13 residues. CDR1 LNHDA and CDR2 SQIVND come from the germline V gene (reference sequence). The CDR3 here is CASSRGPDTEAFF. The CDR3 DNA reads as TGTGCCAGTAGTAGGGGGCCCGACACTGAAGCTTTCTTT.

This clone was observed a few times. This sequence joins TRBV9 and TRBJ2-1; D is undetermined. Trimming stripped 0 bases from V and 2 bases from J, with 12 bases between. This CDR3 has 16 amino acids. Germline V gene data show CDR1 as SGDLS and CDR2 as YYNGEE. As DNA, the CDR3 is TGTGCCAGCAGCGTAGAAGTAGAAACAGCCTACAATGAGCAGTTCTTC. Residues: CASSVEVETAYNEQFF.

This sequence joins TRBV5-1 and TRBJ2-7; TRBD1 is a possible D gene (6 bases). The CDR3 consists of 13 residues. Per the germline V gene, CDR1 is SGHRS and CDR2 is YFSETQ. The V gene lost 7 bases and the J gene lost 3 bases, with 14 bases spanning the gap. The CDR3 DNA reads as TGCGCCAGCGCCATGGACAGCTACTACGAGCAGTACTTC. It is translated as CASAMDSYYEQYF.

This chain connects TRBV11-3 to TRBJ2-2; D is uncertain. The CDR3 is 16 amino acids. Trimming removed 5 bases from V and 0 bases from J, with 13 bases in between. Per the germline V gene, CDR1 is SGHNT and CDR2 is YENEEA. The CDR3 reads CASSRLHPANTGELFF. The CDR3, as DNA: TGTGCCAGCAGCCGCCTACACCCCGCGAACACCGGGGAGCTGTTTTTT.